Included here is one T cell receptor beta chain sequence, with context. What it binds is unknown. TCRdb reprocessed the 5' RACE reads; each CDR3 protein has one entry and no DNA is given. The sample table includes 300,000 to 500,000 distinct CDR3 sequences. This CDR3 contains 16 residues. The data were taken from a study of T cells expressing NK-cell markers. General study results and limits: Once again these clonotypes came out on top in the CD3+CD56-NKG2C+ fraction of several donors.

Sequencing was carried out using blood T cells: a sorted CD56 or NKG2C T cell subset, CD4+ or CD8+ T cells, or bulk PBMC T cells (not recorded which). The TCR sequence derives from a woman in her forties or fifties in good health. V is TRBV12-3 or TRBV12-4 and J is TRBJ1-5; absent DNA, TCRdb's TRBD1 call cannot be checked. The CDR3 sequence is CASSFRAGDSNQPQHF.